These 6 T cell receptor beta chains originate from one sample sequenced in a study of blood T cells in healthy people across ages. The second PCR ran roughly 7 to 12 cycles with a sample-barcoded 5' primer and J-beta primers. TCRdb ran MiXCR on the 5' RACE reads and lists one entry per CDR3 protein. Of about 1.1 million distinct CDR3 sequences in the sample, around two fifths were seen once. Material: blood. These receptors were collected from a man between 18 and 29 years old in good health.

V and J are TRBV7-2 and TRBJ2-7; D is unresolved. Deletions cut 4 bases from V and 3 bases from J, with 13 bases between. Germline-derived CDR1 and CDR2 are SGHTA and FQGNSA. The CDR3 is 14 amino acids. CDR3 loop: CASSSPSGFYEQYF. CDR3 nucleotide sequence: TGTGCCAGCAGCTCCCCCTCCGGGTTCTACGAGCAGTACTTC.

To note about this clonotype: At one end the junction does not follow the germline gene, possibly because of a read error. The rearrangement joins TRBV6-5 to TRBJ2-7, with 7 bases lining up with TRBD1. CDR3 length: 14 residues. Germline V gives CDR1 MNHEY, CDR2 SVGAGI. The CDR3 protein is CASSPRQGHYDQYF. CDR3 DNA sequence: TGTGCCAGCAGTCCGCGACAGGGACACTACGATCAGTACTTC.

The V and J genes are TRBV10-3 and TRBJ1-2; D remains ambiguous. CDR3 length equals 16 residues. Trimming stripped 0 bases from V and 0 bases from J, with 11 bases between. The germline CDR1 and CDR2 sequences are ENHRY and SYGVKD. The CDR3 here is CAISESRYRANYGYTF. The DNA for the CDR3 is TGTGCCATCAGTGAGTCCCGGTACCGGGCTAACTATGGCTACACCTTC.

V gene TRBV11-2 combines with J gene TRBJ2-1; 8 bases match TRBD2. The CDR3 length is 17 residues. Germline CDR1 and CDR2: SGHAT and FQNNGV. J was trimmed by 7 bases and V by 4 bases; bases with no gene match: 15. DNA of the CDR3: TGTGCCAGCAGCTCGAGGCTGGGACTAGTCACAGGGAATGAGCAGTTCTTC. Protein sequence: CASSSRLGLVTGNEQFF. The full variable domain, completed using reference TRBV11-2 and TRBJ2-1, is EAGVAQSPRYKIIEKRQSVAFWCNPISGHATLYWYQQILGQGPKLLIQFQNNGVVDDSQLPKDRFSAERLKGVDSTLKIQPAKLEDSAVYLCASSSRLGLVTGNEQFFGPGTRLTVL.

This chain uses TRBV2 with TRBJ2-2; D is uncertain. Germline V gene sequence: CDR1 SNHLY, CDR2 FYNNEI. The ends were cut back, 4 bases at V and 6 bases at J, with 12 bases in the middle. The CDR3 runs 14 residues. CDR3: CASSARVQSGELFF. As DNA, the CDR3 is TGTGCCAGCAGTGCGCGTGTCCAATCCGGGGAGCTGTTTTTT.

The chain joins TRBV12-3 or TRBV12-4 to TRBJ2-2; D gene unclear. The CDR3 consists of 12 residues. The V end lost 3 bases, the J end lost 8 bases, and 7 bases lay between the germline ends. The CDR3 sequence is CASSFTAGELFF. CDR3 coding DNA: TGTGCCAGCAGTTTCACGGCGGGGGAGCTGTTTTTT.